A selection of T cell receptor beta chains follows, all from one sample in a study of blood T cell repertoires in COVID-19. TCRdb's copy holds only in-frame clones and misses some; the assay was immunoSEQ multiplex PCR. The profile shows around 300,000 clones, 75% to 85% of them singletons. The sample taken for sequencing was peripheral blood. These receptors originate from a human donor in a cohort sampled during active COVID-19. The CDR3 runs from the conserved cysteine through the conserved F or W. D genes are given only for firm matches. Clone size is not always given. Where it is, it says once, few, many or a class for expanded clones.

TRBV7-8	TRBJ1-1	.	.	15	CASSLTRGWNTEAFF	TGTGCCAGCAGCTTAACGAGGGGGTGGAACACTGAAGCTTTCTTT
TRBV24-1	TRBJ1-4	TRBD1	.	16	CATSDGQEATNEKLFF	TGTGCCACCAGTGATGGACAGGAAGCAACTAATGAAAAACTGTTTTTT
TRBV6-5	TRBJ2-1	.	.	13	CASCFLPCSEQFF	TGTGCCAGCTGCTTCCTGCCGTGCAGTGAGCAGTTCTTC
TRBV28	TRBJ2-3	.	once	13	CASSFSSTDTQYF	TGTGCCAGCAGTTTCTCTAGCACAGATACGCAGTATTTT
TRBV9	TRBJ2-3	.	.	12	CASNKGQDTQYF	TGTGCCAGCAACAAGGGGCAGGATACGCAGTATTTT
TRBV18	TRBJ1-1	.	once	13	CASSPIVQTEAFF	TGTGCCAGCTCACCAATCGTTCAGACTGAAGCTTTCTTT
TRBV12-5	TRBJ2-4	TRBD1	few	12	CASGQDRITQYF	TGTGCTAGTGGCCAGGACAGGATCACTCAGTACTTC
TRBV5-1	TRBJ1-3	.	.	16	CASSLTDKNSGNTIYF	TGCGCCAGCAGCTTGACGGACAAAAACTCTGGAAACACCATATATTTT
TRBV25-1	TRBJ2-3	TRBD2	.	17	CASSEPTSGVSTDTQYF	TGTGCCAGCAGTGAGCCGACTAGCGGGGTCTCCACCGATACGCAGTATTTT
TRBV30	TRBJ1-2	.	.	13	CAWSVQALYGYTF	TGTGCCTGGAGTGTACAGGCTCTCTATGGCTACACCTTC
TRBV5-1	TRBJ2-7	.	.	14	CASSLGQQNYEQYF	TGCGCCAGCAGCTTGGGACAGCAAAACTACGAGCAGTACTTC
TRBV20-1	TRBJ2-1	TRBD2	once	15	CSASWLAGAPGEQFF	TGCAGTGCTAGTTGGCTAGCGGGGGCCCCGGGTGAGCAGTTCTTC
TRBV3-1/TRBV3-2	TRBJ1-4	TRBD1	.	15	CASSRPGQGVTKLFF	TGTGCCAGCAGCCGTCCGGGACAGGGGGTTACAAAACTGTTTTTT
TRBV7-3	TRBJ2-2	.	.	12	CASSSGIGELFF	TGTGCCAGCAGCTCAGGGATCGGGGAGCTGTTTTTT
TRBV28	TRBJ1-1	.	many	13	CASTPPAGGEAFF	TGTGCCAGCACTCCCCCGGCAGGTGGAGAAGCTTTCTTT
TRBV4-1	TRBJ2-4	TRBD1	.	14	CASSQPGQKNIQYF	TGCGCCAGCAGCCAGCCGGGACAGAAAAACATTCAGTACTTC
TRBV10-3	TRBJ2-1	TRBD2	once	15	CAISAGGSSYNEQFF	TGTGCCATCAGTGCGGGGGGGAGCTCCTACAATGAGCAGTTCTTC
TRBV5-1	TRBJ2-7	TRBD1	.	14	CASSISGTGYEQYF	TGCGCCAGCAGCATCTCTGGGACAGGCTACGAGCAGTACTTC
TRBV2	TRBJ2-2	TRBD1	few	13	CANRDSYTGELFF	TGTGCCAACCGGGACAGTTACACCGGGGAGCTGTTTTTT
TRBV5-5	TRBJ1-5	TRBD1	.	15	CASSLSGTGVQPQHF	TGTGCCAGCAGCTTGTCTGGGACAGGGGTACAGCCCCAGCATTTT
TRBV18	TRBJ2-1	TRBD1	.	14	CASSPRQGTNEQFF	TGTGCCAGCTCACCGCGACAGGGCACTAATGAGCAGTTCTTC
TRBV24-1	TRBJ2-3	.	once	16	CATSDPPRTAGNEQYF	TGTGCCACCAGTGATCCCCCCCGGACAGCCGGAAATGAGCAGTATTTT
TRBV12-3/TRBV12-4	TRBJ1-2	.	.	13	CASTRSPRYGYTF	TGTGCCAGCACGCGGAGTCCTAGGTATGGCTACACCTTC
TRBV5-1	TRBJ1-2	TRBD1	.	14	CASSPGQAYYGYTF	TGCGCCAGCAGCCCCGGACAGGCCTACTATGGCTACACCTTC
TRBV27	TRBJ2-1	TRBD1	.	15	CASSPVDRDYNEQFF	TGTGCCAGCAGTCCCGTCGACAGGGACTACAATGAGCAGTTCTTC
TRBV5-1	TRBJ1-1	.	once	15	CASSFAGILNTEAFF	TGCGCCAGCAGCTTCGCGGGGATCCTGAACACTGAAGCTTTCTTT
TRBV3-1/TRBV3-2	TRBJ1-1	.	.	13	CASSQDMYRQAFF	TGTGCCAGCAGCCAAGATATGTACAGACAAGCTTTCTTT
TRBV29-1	TRBJ1-1	TRBD1	.	12	CSAGQGEGEAFF	TGCAGCGCCGGACAGGGGGAGGGTGAAGCTTTCTTT
TRBV10-3	TRBJ1-2	TRBD1	.	13	CAISEDRDVGYTF	TGTGCCATCAGTGAGGACAGGGACGTTGGCTACACCTTC
TRBV5-5	TRBJ1-5	.	few	14	CASSPDSPNQPQHF	TGTGCCAGCAGTCCCGACAGTCCCAATCAGCCCCAGCATTTT
TRBV5-4	TRBJ2-7	.	.	13	CASSFGGSYEQYF	TGTGCCAGCAGCTTCGGGGGTTCCTACGAGCAGTACTTC
TRBV6-5	TRBJ1-4	TRBD1	.	14	CASRRDRGHEKLFF	TGTGCCAGCCGGCGGGACAGGGGACATGAAAAACTGTTTTTT
TRBV12-3/TRBV12-4	TRBJ1-2	.	once	13	CASSLQGTYGYTF	TGTGCCAGCAGTTTGCAGGGAACCTATGGCTACACCTTC
TRBV11-3	TRBJ2-5	TRBD1	.	16	CASSPGTGVGGETQYF	TGTGCCAGCAGCCCCGGGACAGGAGTAGGAGGAGAGACCCAGTACTTC
TRBV7-9	TRBJ2-7	TRBD2	.	15	CASSPGREAGYEQYF	TGTGCCAGCAGCCCGGGCCGGGAAGCGGGGTATGAGCAGTACTTC
TRBV12-3/TRBV12-4	TRBJ1-5	.	.	13	CASSPREDQPQHF	TGTGCCAGCAGTCCCAGGGAGGATCAGCCCCAGCATTTT
TRBV2	TRBJ2-4	TRBD2	.	18	CASSETRTSGGYKSIQYF	TGTGCCAGCAGTGAAACTAGGACTAGCGGGGGATACAAAAGCATTCAGTACTTC
TRBV5-1	TRBJ2-1	TRBD2	.	15	CASSLGAGDNNEQFF	TGCGCCAGCAGCTTGGGAGCGGGGGACAACAATGAGCAGTTCTTC
TRBV9	TRBJ2-5	TRBD1	.	15	CASSGTGGMGETQYF	TGTGCCAGCAGCGGGACAGGGGGAATGGGAGAGACCCAGTACTTC
TRBV24-1	TRBJ1-1	TRBD1	few	15	CATSDPGQGTGEAFF	TGTGCCACCAGTGATCCCGGACAGGGGACGGGTGAAGCTTTCTTT
TRBV7-9	TRBJ2-3	TRBD1	.	15	CASSTGQTSTDTQYF	TGTGCCAGCAGTACGGGACAGACTAGCACAGATACGCAGTATTTT
TRBV28	TRBJ1-4	.	.	14	CASSLGGNNEKLFF	TGTGCCAGCAGTTTGGGAGGGAATAATGAAAAACTGTTTTTT
TRBV14	TRBJ1-1	TRBD1	few	14	CASSSSGGITEAFF	TGTGCCAGCAGCTCCTCAGGGGGCATCACTGAAGCTTTCTTT
TRBV6-5	TRBJ2-7	.	.	14	CASSRYNGAYEQYF	TGTGCCAGCAGCCGTTATAATGGAGCGTACGAGCAGTACTTC
TRBV28	TRBJ1-6	.	.	18	CASSSPSVGSAYNSPLHF	TGTGCCAGCAGTTCCCCATCCGTGGGGAGCGCCTATAATTCACCCCTCCACTTT
TRBV30	TRBJ1-5	TRBD1	few	14	CAWRSRGLDQPQHF	TGTGCCTGGAGGAGTAGGGGGCTGGATCAGCCCCAGCATTTT
TRBV9	TRBJ2-1	.	.	12	CASSVASNEQFF	TGTGCCAGCAGCGTAGCGTCCAATGAGCAGTTCTTC
TRBV10-2	TRBJ1-5	.	.	14	CASRRDTLNQPQHF	TGCGCCAGCAGAAGGGACACACTCAATCAGCCCCAGCATTTT
TRBV6-1	TRBJ1-5	.	.	15	CASSEAGRGFQPQHF	TGTGCCAGCAGTGAAGCGGGGAGGGGGTTTCAGCCCCAGCATTTT
TRBV6-5	TRBJ1-5	TRBD1	few	15	CASRRGQGSNQPQHF	TGTGCCAGCAGGAGGGGACAGGGGAGCAATCAGCCCCAGCATTTT
TRBV10-1	TRBJ1-6	.	.	15	CASSAGSGYNSPLHF	TGCGCCAGCAGTGCAGGGTCAGGATATAATTCACCCCTCCACTTT
TRBV6-5	TRBJ1-6	TRBD1	.	14	CASSYTGVNSPLHF	TGTGCCAGCAGTTACACAGGGGTTAATTCACCCCTCCACTTT
TRBV24-1	TRBJ1-1	.	.	13	CATSDPQIPEAFF	TGTGCCACCAGTGACCCACAAATCCCTGAAGCTTTCTTT